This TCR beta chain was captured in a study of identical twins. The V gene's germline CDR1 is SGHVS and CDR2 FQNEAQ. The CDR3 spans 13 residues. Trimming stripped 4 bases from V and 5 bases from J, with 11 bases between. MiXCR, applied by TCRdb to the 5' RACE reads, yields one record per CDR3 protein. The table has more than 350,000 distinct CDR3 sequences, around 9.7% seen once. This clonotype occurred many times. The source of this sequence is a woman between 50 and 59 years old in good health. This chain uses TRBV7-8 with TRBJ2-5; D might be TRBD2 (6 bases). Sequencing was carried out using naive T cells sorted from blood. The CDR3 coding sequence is TGTGCCAGCAGCTGGGGCGGGGTTGAGACCCAGTACTTC. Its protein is CASSWGGVETQYF.